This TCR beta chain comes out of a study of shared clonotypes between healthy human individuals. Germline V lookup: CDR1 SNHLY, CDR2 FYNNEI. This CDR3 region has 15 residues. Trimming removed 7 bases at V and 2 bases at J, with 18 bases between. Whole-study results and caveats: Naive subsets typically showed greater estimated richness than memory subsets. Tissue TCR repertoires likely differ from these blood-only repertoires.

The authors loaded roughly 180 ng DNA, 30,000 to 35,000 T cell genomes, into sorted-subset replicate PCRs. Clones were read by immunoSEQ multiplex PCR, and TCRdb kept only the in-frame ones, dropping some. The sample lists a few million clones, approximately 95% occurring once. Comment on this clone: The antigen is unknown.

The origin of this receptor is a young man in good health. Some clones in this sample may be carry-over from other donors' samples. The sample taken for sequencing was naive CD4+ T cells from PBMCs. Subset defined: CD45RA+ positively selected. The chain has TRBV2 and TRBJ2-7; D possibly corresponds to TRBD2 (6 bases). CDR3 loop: CASKNYGGPAYEQYF. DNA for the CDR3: TGTGCCAGCAAGAATTACGGAGGGCCGGCCTACGAGCAGTACTTC.